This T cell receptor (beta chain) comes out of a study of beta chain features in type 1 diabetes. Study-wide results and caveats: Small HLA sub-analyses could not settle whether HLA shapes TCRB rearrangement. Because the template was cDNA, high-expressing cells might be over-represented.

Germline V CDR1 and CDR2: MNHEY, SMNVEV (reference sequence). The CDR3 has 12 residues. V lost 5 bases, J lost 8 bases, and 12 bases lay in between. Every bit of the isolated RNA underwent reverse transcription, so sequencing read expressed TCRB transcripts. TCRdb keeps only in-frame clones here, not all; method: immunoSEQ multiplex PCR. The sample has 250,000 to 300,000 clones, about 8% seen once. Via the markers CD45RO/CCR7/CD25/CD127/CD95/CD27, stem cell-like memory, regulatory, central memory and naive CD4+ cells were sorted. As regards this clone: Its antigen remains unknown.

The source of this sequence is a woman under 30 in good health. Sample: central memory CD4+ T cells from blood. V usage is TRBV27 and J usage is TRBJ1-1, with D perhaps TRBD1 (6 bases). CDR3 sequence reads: CASSPQTGEAFF. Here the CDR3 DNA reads TGTGCCAGCAGTCCCCAGACAGGAGAAGCTTTCTTT.